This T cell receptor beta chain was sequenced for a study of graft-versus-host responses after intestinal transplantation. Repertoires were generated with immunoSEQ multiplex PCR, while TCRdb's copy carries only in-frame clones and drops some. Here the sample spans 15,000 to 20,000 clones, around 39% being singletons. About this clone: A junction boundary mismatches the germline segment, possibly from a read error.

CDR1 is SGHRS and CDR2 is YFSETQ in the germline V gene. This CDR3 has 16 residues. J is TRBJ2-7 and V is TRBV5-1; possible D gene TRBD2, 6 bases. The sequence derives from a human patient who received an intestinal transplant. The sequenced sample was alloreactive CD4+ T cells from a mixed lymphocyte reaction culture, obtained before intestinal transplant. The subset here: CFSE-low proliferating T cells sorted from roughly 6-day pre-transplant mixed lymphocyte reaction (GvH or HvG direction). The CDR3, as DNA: TGCGCCAGCAGTTTGGGGGGTGGGTTAGGACTCTACGAGCAGTACTTC. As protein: CASSLGGGLGLYEQYF.